The T cell receptor (beta chain) under discussion was sequenced for a study of sequential checkpoint blockade in melanoma (dated by TCRdb to about 2019). The study in broad terms: Patients were assigned by 1:1 randomization to either first-line nivolumab followed by ipilimumab (arm A) or ipilimumab followed by nivolumab (arm B). Maintenance nivolumab came after both trial sequences.

Results and caveats for the whole study, not just this receptor: Larger, independent patient cohorts are needed to validate the response-prediction model that combines TCR metrics and mutation burden.

Concerning this clone: Its target antigen remains unknown. Qualities for individual bases were not recorded, and no much larger clone is one base off.

TCRbeta CDR3 regions were immunosequenced from genomic DNA with the immunoSEQ Assay. Prior to high-throughput sequencing, genomic DNA was amplified by bias-controlled multiplex PCR. The original methods were these. To quantify the absolute abundance of each unique TCRbeta CDR3 region, the sequences were collapsed and filtered. Clonality, defined as 1 minus Pielou's evenness, was calculated using only productive rearrangements. A previously published method was used to identify clones with significantly greater frequencies in on-treatment samples than in baseline samples. TCRdb holds this immuneACCESS table with in-frame rearrangements only. Some clones are missing; in checked studies, unresolved V genes explain under half, and the rest has no known cause. The D gene and trimming were derived from the DNA, and the V and J assignments and clone size from that table. Across this sample there are approximately 9,300 clones, with roughly 73% seen only once. The ten largest clones capture around 10% of the sample.

This specimen's treatment or condition label, interpreted: randomized to nivolumab then ipilimumab (arm A) or the reverse (arm B). No trial patient had received prior DNA-damaging chemotherapy. On a FACS Aria II flow cytometer, live CD3+CD8+ cells that were negative for CD19 and CD56 were sorted from thawed PBMCs. CheckMate 064, a randomized, open-label phase II trial of sequential checkpoint blockade, was the source of the samples, all of which came from patients with melanoma. Peripheral blood mononuclear cells were collected by leukapheresis, purified with Ficoll-Paque, and frozen in human serum with roughly 10% DMSO. Immediately after sorting, the purity of sorted blood CD3+CD8+ cells was verified to be >95%, after which DNA was extracted. From V the trimming removes 1 base and from J it removes 1 base, while the gene matches leave 5 bases of the junction unaccounted for. Looking up the germline V gene yields CDR1 SGHVS and CDR2 FNYEAQ. From the cysteine through the phenylalanine, the CDR3 covers 17 amino acids. Only CDR3 DNA remains: 51 bases, in frame from the first base.

The chain joins TRBV7-6 to TRBJ2-7, and 12 junction bases match TRBD1. This receptor was taken from a human donor with melanoma. The sequencing here drew on CD8+ T cells sorted from blood (inferred from file names), taken from a patient given nivolumab and ipilimumab in sequence. The nucleotides are TGTGCCAGCAGCTTAGATCGGGACAGGGGGCTATCCTACGAGCAGTACTTC. Its protein product is CASSLDRDRGLSYEQYF. The CDR3, completed at both ends by the reference TRBV7-6 and TRBJ2-7 genes, gives the full variable domain GAGVSQSPRYKVTKRGQDVALRCDPISGHVSLYWYRQALGQGPEFLTYFNYEAQQDKSGLPNDRFSAERPEGSISTLTIQRTEQRDSAMYRCASSLDRDRGLSYEQYFGPGTRLTVT.